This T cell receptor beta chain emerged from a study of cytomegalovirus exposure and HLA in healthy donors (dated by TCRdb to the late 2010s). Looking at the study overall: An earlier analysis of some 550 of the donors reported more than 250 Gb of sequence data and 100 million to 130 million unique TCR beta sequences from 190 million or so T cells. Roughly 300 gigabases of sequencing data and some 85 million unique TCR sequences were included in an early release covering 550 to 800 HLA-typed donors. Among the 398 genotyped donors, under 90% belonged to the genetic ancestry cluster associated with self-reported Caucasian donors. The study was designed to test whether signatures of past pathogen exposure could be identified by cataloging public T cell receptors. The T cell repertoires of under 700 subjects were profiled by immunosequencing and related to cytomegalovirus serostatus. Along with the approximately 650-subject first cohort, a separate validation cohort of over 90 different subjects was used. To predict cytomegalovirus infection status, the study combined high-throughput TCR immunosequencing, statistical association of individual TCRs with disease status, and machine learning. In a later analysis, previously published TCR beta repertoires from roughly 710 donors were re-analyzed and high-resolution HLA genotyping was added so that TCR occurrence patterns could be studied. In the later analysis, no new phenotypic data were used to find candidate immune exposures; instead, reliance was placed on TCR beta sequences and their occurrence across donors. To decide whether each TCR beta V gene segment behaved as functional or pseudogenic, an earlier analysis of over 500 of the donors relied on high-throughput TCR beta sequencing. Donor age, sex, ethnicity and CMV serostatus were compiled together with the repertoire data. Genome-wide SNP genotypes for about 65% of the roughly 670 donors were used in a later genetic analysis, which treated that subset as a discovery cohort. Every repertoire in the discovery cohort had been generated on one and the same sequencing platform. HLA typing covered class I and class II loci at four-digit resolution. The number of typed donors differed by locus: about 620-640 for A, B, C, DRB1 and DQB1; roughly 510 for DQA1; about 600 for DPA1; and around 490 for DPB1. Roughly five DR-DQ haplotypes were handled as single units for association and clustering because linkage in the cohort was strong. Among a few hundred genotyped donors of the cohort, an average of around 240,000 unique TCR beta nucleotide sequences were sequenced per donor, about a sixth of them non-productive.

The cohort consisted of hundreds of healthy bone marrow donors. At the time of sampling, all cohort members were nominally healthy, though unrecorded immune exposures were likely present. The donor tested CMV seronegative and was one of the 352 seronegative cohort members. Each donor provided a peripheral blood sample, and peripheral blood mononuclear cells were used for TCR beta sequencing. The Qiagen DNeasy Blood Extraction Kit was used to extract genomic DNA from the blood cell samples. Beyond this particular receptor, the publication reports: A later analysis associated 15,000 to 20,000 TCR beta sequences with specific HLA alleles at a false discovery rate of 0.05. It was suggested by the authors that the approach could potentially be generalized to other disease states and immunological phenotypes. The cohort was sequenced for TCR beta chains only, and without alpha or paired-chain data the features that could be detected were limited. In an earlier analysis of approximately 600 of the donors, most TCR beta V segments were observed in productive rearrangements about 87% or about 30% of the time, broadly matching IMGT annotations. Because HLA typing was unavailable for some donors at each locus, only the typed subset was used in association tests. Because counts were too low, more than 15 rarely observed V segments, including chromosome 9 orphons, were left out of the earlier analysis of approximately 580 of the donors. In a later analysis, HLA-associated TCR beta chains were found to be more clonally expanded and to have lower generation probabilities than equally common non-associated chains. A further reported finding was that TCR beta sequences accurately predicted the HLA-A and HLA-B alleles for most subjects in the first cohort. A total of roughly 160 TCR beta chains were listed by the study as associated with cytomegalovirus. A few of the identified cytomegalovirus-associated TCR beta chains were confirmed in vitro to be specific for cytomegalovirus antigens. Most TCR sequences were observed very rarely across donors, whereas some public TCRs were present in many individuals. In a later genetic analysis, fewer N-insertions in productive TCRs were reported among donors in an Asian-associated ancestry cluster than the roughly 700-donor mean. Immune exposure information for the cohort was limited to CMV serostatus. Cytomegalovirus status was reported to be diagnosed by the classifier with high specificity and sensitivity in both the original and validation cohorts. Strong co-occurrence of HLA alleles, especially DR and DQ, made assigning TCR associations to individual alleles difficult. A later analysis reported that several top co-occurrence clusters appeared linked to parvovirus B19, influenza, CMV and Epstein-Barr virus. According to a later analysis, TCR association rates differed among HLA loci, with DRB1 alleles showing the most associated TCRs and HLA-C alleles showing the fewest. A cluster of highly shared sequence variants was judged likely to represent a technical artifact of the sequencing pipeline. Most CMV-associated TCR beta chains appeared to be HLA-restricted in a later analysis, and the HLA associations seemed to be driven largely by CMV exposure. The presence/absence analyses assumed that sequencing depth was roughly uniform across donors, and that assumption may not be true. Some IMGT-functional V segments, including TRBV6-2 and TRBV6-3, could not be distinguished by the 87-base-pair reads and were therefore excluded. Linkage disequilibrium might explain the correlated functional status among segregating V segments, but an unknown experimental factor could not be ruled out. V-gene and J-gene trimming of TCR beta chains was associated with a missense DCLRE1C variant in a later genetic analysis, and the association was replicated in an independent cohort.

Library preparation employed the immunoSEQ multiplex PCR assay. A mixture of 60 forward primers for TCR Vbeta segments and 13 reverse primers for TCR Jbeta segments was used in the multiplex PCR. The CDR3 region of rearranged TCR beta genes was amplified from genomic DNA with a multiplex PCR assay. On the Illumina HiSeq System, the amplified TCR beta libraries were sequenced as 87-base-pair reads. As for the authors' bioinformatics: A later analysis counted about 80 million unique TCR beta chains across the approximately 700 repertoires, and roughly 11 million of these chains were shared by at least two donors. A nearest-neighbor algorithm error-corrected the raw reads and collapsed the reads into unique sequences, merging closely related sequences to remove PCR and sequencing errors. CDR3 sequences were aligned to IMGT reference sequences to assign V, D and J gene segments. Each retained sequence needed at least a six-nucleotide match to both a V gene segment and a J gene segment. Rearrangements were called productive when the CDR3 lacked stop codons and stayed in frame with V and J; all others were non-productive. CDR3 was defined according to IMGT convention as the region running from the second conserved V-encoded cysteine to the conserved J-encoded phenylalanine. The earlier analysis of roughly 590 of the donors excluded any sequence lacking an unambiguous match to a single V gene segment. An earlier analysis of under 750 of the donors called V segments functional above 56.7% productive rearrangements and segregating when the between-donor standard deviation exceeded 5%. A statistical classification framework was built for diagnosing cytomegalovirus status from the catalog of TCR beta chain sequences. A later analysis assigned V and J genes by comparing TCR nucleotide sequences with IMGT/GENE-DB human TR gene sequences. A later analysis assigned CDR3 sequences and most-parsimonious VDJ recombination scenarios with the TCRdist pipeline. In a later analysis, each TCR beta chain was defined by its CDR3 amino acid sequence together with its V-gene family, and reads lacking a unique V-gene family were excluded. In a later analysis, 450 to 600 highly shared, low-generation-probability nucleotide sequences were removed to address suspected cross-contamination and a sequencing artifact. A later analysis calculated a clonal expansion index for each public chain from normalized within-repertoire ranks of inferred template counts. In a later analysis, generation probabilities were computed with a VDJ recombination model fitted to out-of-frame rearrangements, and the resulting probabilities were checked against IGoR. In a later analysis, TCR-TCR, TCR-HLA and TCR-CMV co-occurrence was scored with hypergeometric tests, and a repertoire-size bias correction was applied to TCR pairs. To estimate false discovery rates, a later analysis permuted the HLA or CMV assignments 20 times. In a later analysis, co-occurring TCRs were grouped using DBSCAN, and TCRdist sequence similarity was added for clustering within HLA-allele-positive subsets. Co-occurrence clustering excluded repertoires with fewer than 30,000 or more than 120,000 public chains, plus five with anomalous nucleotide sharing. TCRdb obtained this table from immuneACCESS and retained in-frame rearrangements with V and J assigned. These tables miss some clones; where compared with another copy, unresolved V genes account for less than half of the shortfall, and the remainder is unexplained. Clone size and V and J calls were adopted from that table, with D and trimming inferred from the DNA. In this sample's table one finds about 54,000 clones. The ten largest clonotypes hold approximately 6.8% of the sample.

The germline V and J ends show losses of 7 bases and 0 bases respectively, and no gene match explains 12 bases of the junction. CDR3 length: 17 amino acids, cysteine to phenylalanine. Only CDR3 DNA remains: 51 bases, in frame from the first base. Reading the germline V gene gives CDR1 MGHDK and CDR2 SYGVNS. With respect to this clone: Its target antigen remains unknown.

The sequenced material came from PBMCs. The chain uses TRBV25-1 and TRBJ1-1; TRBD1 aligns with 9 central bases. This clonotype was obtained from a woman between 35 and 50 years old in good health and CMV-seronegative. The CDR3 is CASIRQQGATLNTEAFF. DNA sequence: TGTGCCAGCATCCGGCAACAGGGGGCCACCTTGAACACTGAAGCTTTCTTT.